The 8 T cell receptor beta chains listed next were all sequenced from one sample in a study of T-cell memory formation after mild COVID-19. TCRdb independently ran MiXCR on the 5' RACE reads; one entry per CDR3 protein. This table holds approximately 100,000 distinct CDR3 sequences, approximately 17% found once. Sequenced input: PBMCs or a T cell subset sorted from them (not recorded which). These receptors all stem from an adult woman who had mild COVID-19 (a few samples of this study predate the infection). Cell type and time point are not known.

This chain's CDR3 is CASSDRRGLRVGAFF. In DNA, the CDR3 is TGTGCCAGCAGTGATCGGCGAGGACTACGGGTAGGGGCTTTCTTT. This sequence joins TRBV6-4 and TRBJ1-1; no firm D call. The CDR3 has 15 residues. Germline CDR1 reads MRHNA; CDR2 reads SNTAGT. The V gene lost 3 bases and the J gene lost 11 bases, with 22 bases spanning the gap.

V is TRBV24-1 and J is TRBJ2-3, with 7 nucleotides matching TRBD1. Unmatched junction bases numbered 6, after V lost 2 bases and J lost 2 bases. The CDR3 sequence is 16 residues long. CDR1 is KGHDR and CDR2 is SFDVKD in the germline V gene. Here the CDR3 DNA reads TGTGCCACCAGTGATTGGACAGGCCACGACACAGATACGCAGTATTTT. Translating gives CATSDWTGHDTDTQYF.

The rearrangement joins TRBV7-9 to TRBJ2-3; D call uncertain. Trimming stripped 5 bases from V and 4 bases from J, with 13 bases between. Per the germline V gene, CDR1 is SEHNR and CDR2 is FQNEAQ (reference sequence). This CDR3 comprises 14 residues. The CDR3 loop reads CASSPLLIADTQYF. As DNA, the CDR3 is TGTGCCAGCAGCCCCCTCCTAATAGCAGATACGCAGTATTTT. The full variable domain, in which reference TRBV7-9 and TRBJ2-3 provide the parts outside the CDR3, is DTGVSQNPRHKITKRGQNVTFRCDPISEHNRLYWYRQTLGQGPEFLTYFQNEAQLEKSRLLSDRFSAERPKGSFSTLEIQRTEQGDSAMYLCASSPLLIADTQYFGPGTRLTVL.

This clonotype came up a few times. This chain uses TRBV6-5 with TRBJ1-2; D possibly corresponds to TRBD1 (5 bases). Germline CDR1 is MNHEY and CDR2 is SVGAGI. V was cut by 4 bases and J by 2 bases, with 8 bases left in between. The CDR3 is made up of 13 amino acids. The CDR3 here is CASSSTANYGYTF. Written as DNA, the CDR3 is TGTGCCAGCAGTTCGACAGCCAACTATGGCTACACCTTC.

This chain uses TRBV5-6 with TRBJ1-6; D may be TRBD1 (5 bases). The CDR3 loop spans 14 amino acids. The V gene lost 4 bases and the J gene lost 8 bases, with 13 bases spanning the gap. Germline CDR1 SGHDT, CDR2 YYEEEE. CDR3 DNA sequence: TGTGCCAGCAGCGGGGGACCCGAAGATTCACCCCTCCACTTT. Translating gives CASSGGPEDSPLHF.

The chain recombines TRBV27 with TRBJ2-5, with D perhaps TRBD1 or TRBD2 (6 bases each). Looked up from germline, CDR1 is MNHEY and CDR2 is SMNVEV (reference sequence). The CDR3 loop spans 15 amino acids. V was cut by 6 bases and J by 0 bases, with 14 bases left in between. The CDR3: CASSEGGPYQETQYF. As DNA, the CDR3 is TGTGCCAGCAGCGAGGGGGGACCGTACCAAGAGACCCAGTACTTC.

V and J are TRBV4-1 and TRBJ2-5; 11 bases agree with TRBD2. The length of the CDR3 is 19 residues. V lost 3 bases, J lost 4 bases, and 16 bases stayed unmatched. CDR1 and CDR2 (germline): MGHRA, YSYEKL. CDR3 residues: CASSQNGGGSGGASETQYF. The DNA for the CDR3 is TGCGCCAGCAGCCAGAACGGCGGGGGTAGCGGGGGGGCCTCAGAGACCCAGTACTTC.

This clonotype showed up just a few times. The chain combines TRBV7-2 with TRBJ2-7; no reliable D call. The ends were cut back, 0 bases at V and 5 bases at J, with 17 bases in the middle. The CDR3 has 16 amino acids. Germline CDR1 SGHTA, CDR2 FQGNSA. The CDR3 DNA is TGTGCCAGCAGCTTAGCGGCCGGAGTGAACTCGAACGAGCAGTACTTC. Amino acid sequence: CASSLAAGVNSNEQYF.